One and the same sample provided the 29 T cell receptor beta chains below, sequenced in a study of CD8+ T cells in alopecia areata. Once RNA had been extracted, it was reverse transcribed into cDNA to act as the sequencing template. Clones were sequenced by immunoSEQ multiplex PCR, and TCRdb holds only the in-frame ones, with some missing. The sample shows some 180,000 clones, about 53% of them seen only once. Stated treatment: oral pan-JAK inhibitor, 5-10 mg twice daily. The specimen was CD8+ T cells sorted from blood, collected at week 24, from a patient treated with tofacitinib. These receptors were collected from a human donor with alopecia areata.

The rearrangement uses TRBV29-1 and TRBJ2-3, with D possibly matching TRBD2 (5 bases). Trimming cost V 4 bases and J 0 bases, with 17 bases left between them. The CDR3 is 16 residues long. Looked up from germline, CDR1 is SQVTM and CDR2 is ANQGSEA. DNA for the CDR3: TGCAGCGTTGCCGGGGAAATAAACTCTAGCACAGATACGCAGTATTTT. It is translated as CSVAGEINSSTDTQYF.

The genes are TRBV10-3 and TRBJ2-7, with a possible D match to TRBD1 (5 bases). The V end was cut by 3 bases, the J end by 2 bases, with 8 bases between. This CDR3 has 13 residues. CDR1 is ENHRY and CDR2 is SYGVKD in the germline V gene. The DNA for the CDR3 is TGTGCCATCAGTGATGACAGTACCTACGAGCAGTACTTC. Protein product: CAISDDSTYEQYF.

The rearrangement uses TRBV30 and TRBJ1-1, with TRBD1 as a possible D gene (6 bases). CDR3 length: 13 residues. Germline loops: CDR1 GTSNPN, CDR2 SVGIG (reference sequence). Trimming stripped 1 base from V and 7 bases from J, with 13 bases between. The CDR3 coding sequence is TGTGCCTGGAGTGGACAGGCCAAGGATGAAGCTTTCTTT. Translation: CAWSGQAKDEAFF.

The chain uses TRBV6-5 and TRBJ1-1; D is perhaps TRBD1 (5 bases). The V gene's germline CDR1 is MNHEY and CDR2 SVGAGI. Trimming removed 2 bases at V and 1 base at J, with 14 bases between. The CDR3 extends over 16 amino acids. DNA of the CDR3: TGTGCCAGCAGTTACCTGGCAGGGAGAGGGAACACTGAAGCTTTCTTT. Translation: CASSYLAGRGNTEAFF.

Only one count was recorded for this clone. The V call is TRBV7-2, the J call TRBJ1-5; D gene uncertain. Trimming cost V 5 bases and J 0 bases, with 11 bases left between them. CDR1 and CDR2 (germline): SGHTA, FQGNSA. The CDR3 length is 15 residues. The CDR3 is CASSVSDSSNQPQHF. The CDR3 coding sequence is TGTGCCAGCAGCGTGTCCGATTCTAGCAATCAGCCCCAGCATTTT.

V is TRBV13 and J is TRBJ2-6; no clear D gene. CDR1 is PRHDT and CDR2 is FYEKMQ in the germline V gene (reference sequence). CDR3 size: 13 residues. The ends were cut back, 7 bases at V and 3 bases at J, with 7 bases in the middle. CDR3 DNA sequence: TGTGCCAGCACCAAGGGTGGGGCCAACGTCCTGACTTTC. It codes for CASTKGGANVLTF.

The rearrangement uses TRBV6-5 and TRBJ2-7; D remains ambiguous. V was shortened by 5 bases and J by 6 bases, with 8 bases between the two germline ends. Germline lookup yields CDR1 MNHEY and CDR2 SVGAGI. This CDR3 is built from 11 residues. The CDR3 DNA sequence: TGTGCCAGCAGTCGCTTCGGCGAGCAGTACTTC. This encodes CASSRFGEQYF.

Details on this clone: Additional DNA sequences in this sample encode the identical CDR3. The chain has TRBV4-1 and TRBJ1-1; D is ambiguous. The germline V and J ends were trimmed by 3 bases and 5 bases, with 4 bases remaining between them. Per germline, CDR1 MGHRA and CDR2 YSYEKL. The CDR3 has 11 residues. The CDR3 nucleotides read TGCGCCAGCAGCCAGGGGACTGAAGCTTTCTTT. Protein sequence: CASSQGTEAFF.

The chain is built from TRBV6-4 and TRBJ2-1; D gene uncertain. CDR1 and CDR2 (germline): MRHNA, SNTAGT. This CDR3 region has 14 residues. V lost 5 bases to trimming and J lost 0 bases, with 8 bases between them. CDR3 residues: CASSPQSSYNEQFF. The CDR3 DNA reads as TGTGCCAGCAGTCCCCAGAGCTCCTACAATGAGCAGTTCTTC.

V and J are TRBV4-3 and TRBJ2-2; 10 nucleotides match TRBD2. Per the germline V gene, CDR1 is LGHNA and CDR2 is YSLEER. The CDR3 length is 16 residues. V lost 0 bases, J lost 4 bases, and 2 bases stayed unmatched. CDR3 loop: CASSQDQRGGTGELFF. For the CDR3, the DNA is TGCGCCAGCAGCCAAGATCAGCGGGGGGGCACCGGGGAGCTGTTTTTT.

The J gene is TRBJ1-5, the V gene TRBV6-1, with TRBD1 matching over 7 bases. J lost 0 bases, V lost 8 bases, and 7 bases had no gene match. The CDR3 contains 15 residues. Germline loops: CDR1 MNHNS, CDR2 SASEGT. The CDR3 DNA follows: TGTGCCAGCCGTACCGGGACAGATAGCAATCAGCCCCAGCATTTT. Residues: CASRTGTDSNQPQHF.

This chain joins TRBV19 and TRBJ1-2; possibly TRBD1 for D (6 bases). V lost 3 bases, J lost 6 bases, and 14 bases lay in between. The germline V gene has CDR1 LNHDA and CDR2 SQIVND (reference sequence). This CDR3 is built from 14 residues. The CDR3 DNA reads TGTGCCAGTAGTATTACGGGGGGCGCTGATGGCTACACCTTC. Residues: CASSITGGADGYTF.

The chain carries TRBV29-1 and TRBJ2-1, with 10 bases that match TRBD1. This CDR3 spans 18 amino acids. Germline trimming cut 8 bases from V and 0 bases from J; bases unmatched to any gene: 16. Germline CDR1 SQVTM, CDR2 ANQGSEA. The CDR3 DNA follows: TGCAGCACCTCGGAGGGACAGGGGTCCCCCAGCTCCTACAATGAGCAGTTCTTC. Amino acid sequence: CSTSEGQGSPSSYNEQFF.

This rearrangement joins TRBV25-1 to TRBJ2-1; 7 bases are a match to TRBD1. CDR3 length: 14 residues. Germline assignment: CDR1 MGHDK and CDR2 SYGVNS. Trimming cost V 8 bases and J 4 bases; bases outside gene matches: 8. The CDR3 bases are TGTGCCAGCGCCGCGGACAGGTTGTACAATGAGCAGTTCTTC. The encoded protein is CASAADRLYNEQFF. Supplemented by reference TRBV25-1 and TRBJ2-1, the full variable domain reads EADIYQTPRYLVIGTGKKITLECSQTMGHDKMYWYQQDPGMELHLIHYSYGVNSTEKGDLSSESTVSRIRTEHFPLTLESARPSHTSQYLCASAADRLYNEQFFGPGTRLTVL.

This clone was detected only once. The chain carries TRBV7-2 and TRBJ1-1; D ambiguous. The V end lost 3 bases, the J end lost 4 bases, and 15 bases lay between the germline ends. From germline, CDR1 is SGHTA and CDR2 FQGNSA. The CDR3 sequence is 15 residues long. CDR3 DNA sequence: TGTGCCAGCAGCTTGGGCCGGTTTTCGGGCACTGAAGCTTTCTTT. This sequence encodes CASSLGRFSGTEAFF.

The chain has TRBV10-3 and TRBJ2-1; maybe TRBD1 (5 bases). The V gene lost 0 bases and the J gene lost 6 bases, with 12 bases spanning the gap. In germline, CDR1 is ENHRY, CDR2 SYGVKD. CDR3 size: 15 residues. CDR3 amino acids: CAISESGQVGNEQFF. The CDR3 DNA is TGTGCCATCAGTGAGTCGGGGCAGGTGGGCAATGAGCAGTTCTTC.

The chain employs TRBV27 and TRBJ1-4; possibly TRBD1 for D (6 bases). Trimming cost V 2 bases and J 3 bases, with 13 bases left between them. The CDR3 loop spans 16 amino acids. In germline, CDR1 is MNHEY, CDR2 SMNVEV (reference sequence). CDR3 nucleotides: TGTGCCAGCAGTTTAAGGGGGACTTCGGCTAATGAAAAACTGTTTTTT. The encoded protein is CASSLRGTSANEKLFF.

This rearrangement joins TRBV9 to TRBJ2-7; D may be TRBD1 (5 bases). Trimming took off 0 bases at V and 9 bases at J, with 19 bases between the two ends. The CDR3 has 15 residues. Germline CDR1 and CDR2: SGDLS and YYNGEE. The CDR3 DNA follows: TGTGCCAGCAGCGTAGGGGGCGGTGATACCGATGGGCAGTACTTC. Its protein is CASSVGGGDTDGQYF.

This clone was found many times. The chain has TRBV4-3 and TRBJ2-3; D unclear. V lost 2 bases, J lost 1 base, and 10 bases lay in between. The CDR3 runs 15 residues. Germline V gene lookup returns CDR1 LGHNA and CDR2 YSLEER. CDR3 sequence reads: CASSQTESGTDTQYF. CDR3 bases: TGCGCCAGCAGCCAAACAGAGTCAGGCACAGATACGCAGTATTTT.

The rearrangement uses TRBV12-5 and TRBJ1-5; 11 bases agree with TRBD1. The CDR3 contains 16 residues. J was trimmed by 6 bases and V by 1 base; bases with no gene match: 5. The germline V gene has CDR1 LGHNT and CDR2 FRNRAP. The CDR3 sequence: CASGLAGQGALQPQHF. CDR3 DNA: TGTGCTAGTGGTTTGGCTGGACAGGGGGCTCTTCAGCCCCAGCATTTT.

This clone was detected a few times. The V call is TRBV27, the J call TRBJ2-2, with D hard to call. This CDR3 is 12 amino acids long. The ends were cut back, 2 bases at V and 6 bases at J, with 4 bases in the middle. CDR1 is MNHEY, CDR2 SMNVEV, per germline (reference sequence). This CDR3 reads CASSLSPGELFF. Here the CDR3 DNA reads TGTGCCAGCAGTTTAAGCCCCGGGGAGCTGTTTTTT.

This sequence joins TRBV11-2 and TRBJ2-7; D not resolved. V lost 2 bases to trimming and J lost 5 bases, with 19 bases between them. Germline V gene sequence: CDR1 SGHAT, CDR2 FQNNGV. The CDR3 length is 16 residues. CDR3 coding DNA: TGTGCCAGCAGCTTAAATCCTATCGGGTATCTAGACGAGCAGTACTTC. Protein sequence: CASSLNPIGYLDEQYF.

The J gene is TRBJ1-2, the V gene TRBV5-1; no reliable D call. From germline, CDR1 is SGHRS and CDR2 YFSETQ. The CDR3 sequence is 14 residues long. V lost 1 base and J lost 6, with 13 bases in between. The CDR3 sequence: CASSLLFREDGYTF. The CDR3 nucleotides read TGCGCCAGCAGCTTGTTGTTTAGGGAGGATGGCTACACCTTC.

This chain's CDR3 is CASTELGASYGYTF. The CDR3 bases are TGCGCCAGCACAGAGCTCGGGGCCTCCTATGGCTACACCTTC. The gene calls are TRBV10-2 and TRBJ1-2; D may be TRBD1 (5 bases). Germline V gives CDR1 WSHSY, CDR2 SAAADI. V shed 7 bases and J shed 4 bases, with 16 bases lying between them. This CDR3 region has 14 residues.

A few counts support this clone. The chain uses TRBV11-2 and TRBJ2-2; D might be TRBD2 (5 bases). Deletions cut 1 base from V and 6 bases from J, with 12 bases between. The CDR3 extends over 15 amino acids. In germline, CDR1 is SGHAT, CDR2 FQNNGV. Here the CDR3 reads CASSLGSSFAGELFF. The CDR3 coding sequence is TGTGCCAGCAGCTTAGGATCTAGCTTCGCCGGGGAGCTGTTTTTT.

The genes are TRBV29-1 and TRBJ1-2, with D unresolved. Trimming took 0 bases from V and 5 from J, leaving 10 bases between them. This CDR3 comprises 13 residues. Germline CDR1 is SQVTM and CDR2 is ANQGSEA. The CDR3 here is CSVEDMGFYGYTF. In DNA, the CDR3 is TGCAGCGTTGAAGACATGGGTTTTTATGGCTACACCTTC.

The CDR3 coding sequence is TGCAGCGCCCGCGAATCCGGGGCGAACACTGAAGCTTTCTTT. This translates into CSARESGANTEAFF. This chain links TRBV29-1 with TRBJ1-1; tentative D call: TRBD1 (5 bases). Trimming took off 7 bases at V and 1 base at J, with 16 bases between the two ends. Per the germline V gene, CDR1 is SQVTM and CDR2 is ANQGSEA. The CDR3 length is 14 residues.

J is TRBJ2-1 and V is TRBV11-2; TRBD1 is a possible D gene (6 bases). Germline CDR1 reads SGHAT; CDR2 reads FQNNGV. The CDR3 is 13 amino acids. The V end lost 5 bases, the J end lost 6 bases, and 11 bases lay between the germline ends. The CDR3 here is CASSHGQPNEQFF. CDR3 DNA sequence: TGTGCCAGCAGCCACGGACAGCCCAATGAGCAGTTCTTC. The whole variable domain, remainder taken from reference TRBV11-2 and TRBJ2-1, is EAGVAQSPRYKIIEKRQSVAFWCNPISGHATLYWYQQILGQGPKLLIQFQNNGVVDDSQLPKDRFSAERLKGVDSTLKIQPAKLEDSAVYLCASSHGQPNEQFFGPGTRLTVL.

The chain links TRBV15 to TRBJ1-2; D possibly corresponds to TRBD1 (6 bases). CDR1 is LNHNV and CDR2 is YYDKDF in the germline V gene (reference sequence). The ends were cut back, 0 bases at V and 8 bases at J, with 13 bases in the middle. CDR3 length: 14 residues. The CDR3 loop is CATSRDLSGEGYTF. CDR3 in DNA: TGTGCCACCAGCAGAGATCTTTCAGGGGAGGGCTACACCTTC.